Below are 12 T cell receptor beta chains sequenced from a single sample in a study of blood T cell repertoires in COVID-19. The protocol was immunoSEQ multiplex PCR, while the TCRdb copy is restricted to in-frame clones and leaves out a portion. Among about 190,000 clones listed, roughly 87% were seen once. The sample comprised peripheral blood. These receptors all come from a woman aged 55 to 70 with COVID-19, enrolled during active disease.

This clone has a single count. V is TRBV29-1 and J is TRBJ2-3, with D perhaps matching TRBD2 (5 bases). The CDR3 has 12 residues. Trimming took off 2 bases at V and 9 bases at J, with 12 bases between the two ends. Germline CDR1 and CDR2: SQVTM and ANQGSEA. CDR3 amino acids: CSVEPGELTQYF. As DNA, the CDR3 is TGCAGCGTTGAACCCGGGGAGTTAACGCAGTATTTT.

This clone was counted only a few times. V is TRBV6-6 and J is TRBJ2-2, with 7 bases identical to TRBD2. Per the germline V gene, CDR1 is MNHNY and CDR2 is SVGAGI (reference sequence). V lost 10 bases and J lost 5; bases outside the gene matches: 10. The CDR3 spans 14 residues. This chain's CDR3 is CATGGWVDTGELFF. The CDR3 DNA is TGTGCCACCGGGGGGTGGGTCGATACCGGGGAGCTGTTTTTT.

The V gene is TRBV2, the J gene TRBJ2-2; the match to TRBD1 covers 7 bases. This CDR3 has 15 residues. Germline V CDR1 and CDR2: SNHLY, FYNNEI. V shed 3 bases, J shed 5 bases, and the junction held 6 bases outside the gene matches. The CDR3 nucleotides are TGTGCCAGCAGTGAGGTGACAGGGAGAACCGGGGAGCTGTTTTTT. Encoded protein: CASSEVTGRTGELFF. The entire variable domain, with the rest obtained from reference TRBV2 and TRBJ2-2, is as follows: EPEVTQTPSHQVTQMGQEVILRCVPISNHLYFYWYRQILGQKVEFLVSFYNNEISEKSEIFDDQFSVERPDGSNFTLKIRSTKLEDSAMYFCASSEVTGRTGELFFGEGSRLTVL.

This chain joins TRBV2 and TRBJ1-1, with 8 bases aligning to TRBD1. V shed 3 bases, J shed 5 bases, and the junction held 2 bases outside the gene matches. Germline CDR1 SNHLY, CDR2 FYNNEI. The CDR3 consists of 13 residues. The DNA of the CDR3 is TGTGCCAGCAGTGAGGACAGGGTAACTGAAGCTTTCTTT. Protein: CASSEDRVTEAFF.

The chain combines TRBV7-2 with TRBJ2-5, with 7 bases lining up with TRBD2. Germline V gives CDR1 SGHTA, CDR2 FQGNSA. The length of the CDR3 is 15 residues. V lost 7 bases to trimming and J lost 5 bases; unmatched junction nucleotides: 13. The CDR3 DNA follows: TGTGCCAGCAACTCGTATTGGGGGGGAGGGGAGACCCAGTACTTC. It is translated as CASNSYWGGGETQYF.

This rearrangement joins TRBV29-1 to TRBJ2-5; TRBD2 aligns across 8 bases. The CDR3 runs 14 residues. The germline V gene encodes CDR1 SQVTM and CDR2 ANQGSEA. With V trimmed by 5 bases and J by 5 bases, 10 bases remained unmatched. The CDR3 loop reads CSVRGMASGETQYF. CDR3 coding DNA: TGCAGCGTTCGGGGGATGGCTAGCGGGGAGACCCAGTACTTC.

The chain couples TRBV12-3 or TRBV12-4 to TRBJ2-1; D is perhaps TRBD1 (5 bases). The V and J ends lost 7 bases and 13 bases respectively, with 20 bases between them. The length of the CDR3 is 13 residues. CDR3 region: CASTSRGNAEQFF. CDR3 sequence (DNA): TGTGCCAGCACCAGTAGGGGTAACGCGGAACAGTTCTTC.

V and J are TRBV2 and TRBJ1-2; 8 bases are shared with TRBD1. With 4 bases clipped from V and 5 bases from J, the junction kept 6 bases outside the gene matches. The length of the CDR3 is 14 residues. CDR1 SNHLY and CDR2 FYNNEI come from the germline V gene. Written as DNA, the CDR3 is TGTGCCAGCAGTGCCGGACAGGGCCGTTATGGCTACACCTTC. Its translation: CASSAGQGRYGYTF.

The chain recombines TRBV6-1 with TRBJ2-7; 7 bases fit TRBD1. Germline V gives CDR1 MNHNS, CDR2 SASEGT. V gave up 0 bases and J gave up 3 bases; unmatched junction bases: 11. CDR3 length: 17 amino acids. CDR3 sequence reads: CASSEAIPGTALYEQYF. The CDR3 DNA follows: TGTGCCAGCAGTGAAGCTATCCCCGGGACAGCACTCTACGAGCAGTACTTC.

The chain carries TRBV6-6 and TRBJ1-1; the D gene is possibly TRBD1 (6 bases). The CDR3 is made up of 15 amino acids. Germline-derived CDR1 and CDR2 are MNHNY and SVGAGI (reference sequence). V gave up 7 bases and J gave up 0 bases, with 15 bases separating them. This chain's CDR3 is CASIIPGQLNTEAFF. The CDR3 nucleotides are TGTGCCAGCATCATCCCGGGACAACTGAACACTGAAGCTTTCTTT.

The chain is built from TRBV11-2 and TRBJ2-5; 8 positions match TRBD1. CDR3 length: 15 amino acids. V was pared by 4 bases and J by 1 base, with 5 bases of the junction left unmatched. Germline V gives CDR1 SGHAT, CDR2 FQNNGV. CDR3 sequence reads: CASSSGTGSQETQYF. The CDR3 DNA reads as TGTGCCAGCAGCTCAGGGACAGGAAGCCAAGAGACCCAGTACTTC.

The CDR3 sequence is CASSDRVVNQPQHF. The CDR3 region has the DNA TGTGCCAGCAGTGACCGAGTTGTCAATCAGCCCCAGCATTTT. This chain connects TRBV6-1 to TRBJ1-5; D unresolved. Germline V gene lookup returns CDR1 MNHNS and CDR2 SASEGT. The length of the CDR3 is 14 residues. The V and J ends lost 3 bases and 3 bases respectively, with 9 bases between them.